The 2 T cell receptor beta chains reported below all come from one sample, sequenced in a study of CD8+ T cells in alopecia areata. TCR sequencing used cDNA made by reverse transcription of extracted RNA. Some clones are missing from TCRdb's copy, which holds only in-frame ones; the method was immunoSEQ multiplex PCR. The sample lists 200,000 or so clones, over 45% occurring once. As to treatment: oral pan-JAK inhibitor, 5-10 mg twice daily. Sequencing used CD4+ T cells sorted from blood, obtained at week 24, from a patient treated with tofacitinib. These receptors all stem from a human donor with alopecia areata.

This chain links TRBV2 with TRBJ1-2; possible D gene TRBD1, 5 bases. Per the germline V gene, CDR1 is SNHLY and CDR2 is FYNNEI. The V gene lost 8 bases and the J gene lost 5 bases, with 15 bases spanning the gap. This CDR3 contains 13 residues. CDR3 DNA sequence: TGTGCCAGCCGCTGGGACGGAAAATATGGCTACACCTTC. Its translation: CASRWDGKYGYTF.

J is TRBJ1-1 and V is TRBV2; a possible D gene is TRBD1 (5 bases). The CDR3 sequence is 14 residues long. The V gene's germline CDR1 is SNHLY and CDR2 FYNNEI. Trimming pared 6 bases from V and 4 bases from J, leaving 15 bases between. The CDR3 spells CASSGDGWGTEAFF. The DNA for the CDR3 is TGTGCCAGCAGCGGGGACGGATGGGGCACTGAAGCTTTCTTT. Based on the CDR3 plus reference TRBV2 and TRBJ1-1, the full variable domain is EPEVTQTPSHQVTQMGQEVILRCVPISNHLYFYWYRQILGQKVEFLVSFYNNEISEKSEIFDDQFSVERPDGSNFTLKIRSTKLEDSAMYFCASSGDGWGTEAFFGQGTRLTVV.